Listed below are T cell receptor beta chains from one sample, sequenced in a study of response to subunit inactivated influenza vaccine. TCRdb called the RT-PCR reads again in MiXCR, with one record for every CDR3 protein. The sample shows a few hundred thousand distinct CDR3 sequences, approximately 12% of them seen only once. Sample: non-naive T cells sorted from PBMCs, taken approximately 15 days before vaccination. The receptor source for this set is a man between 50 and 59 years old who received an inactivated influenza vaccine. Each CDR3 is given with its conserved first and last residue.

v_gene: TRBV5-6
CDR3aa: CASSFGVRSGSPLHF

v_gene: TRBV28
CDR3aa: CASSSNSGGLDEKLFF

v_gene: TRBV5-1
CDR3aa: CASSPARDRDTGELFF

v_gene: TRBV29-1
CDR3aa: CGFVQPLTDTQYF

v_gene: TRBV29-1
CDR3aa: CSVASLGQPQHF

v_gene: TRBV5-1
CDR3aa: CASSVDRGASYEQYF

v_gene: TRBV20-1
CDR3aa: CSARDLAGSSYEQYF

v_gene: TRBV10-3
CDR3aa: CAISESLEGHYNEQFF

v_gene: TRBV20-1
CDR3aa: CSASVRTVGNSPLHF

v_gene: TRBV7-2
CDR3aa: CASSLFHNEQFF

v_gene: TRBV5-4
CDR3aa: CASSLGSGATDTQYF

v_gene: TRBV4-3
CDR3aa: CASSQEGGEQFF

v_gene: TRBV3-1
CDR3aa: CASRLPNTGELFF

v_gene: TRBV24-1
CDR3aa: CATSDSGGDTQYF

v_gene: TRBV7-9
CDR3aa: CASSLTPGRSTNYGYTF

v_gene: TRBV11-2
CDR3aa: CASSLSSIQGAENTEAFF

v_gene: TRBV27
CDR3aa: CASSSVDRDNQPQHF

v_gene: TRBV6-2/TRBV6-3
CDR3aa: CASSQQTSGRPNEQYF

v_gene: TRBV29-1
CDR3aa: CSVGQGDYGYTF

v_gene: TRBV19
CDR3aa: CASSIAETSYNEQFF

v_gene: TRBV5-1
CDR3aa: CASSLGPEANEKLFF

v_gene: TRBV7-2
CDR3aa: CASSVTGGITGELFF

v_gene: TRBV14
CDR3aa: CASPCGGDSLVADTQYF

v_gene: TRBV5-5
CDR3aa: CASSSNQGLGIQYF

v_gene: TRBV4-3
CDR3aa: CASSQGARYNEQFF